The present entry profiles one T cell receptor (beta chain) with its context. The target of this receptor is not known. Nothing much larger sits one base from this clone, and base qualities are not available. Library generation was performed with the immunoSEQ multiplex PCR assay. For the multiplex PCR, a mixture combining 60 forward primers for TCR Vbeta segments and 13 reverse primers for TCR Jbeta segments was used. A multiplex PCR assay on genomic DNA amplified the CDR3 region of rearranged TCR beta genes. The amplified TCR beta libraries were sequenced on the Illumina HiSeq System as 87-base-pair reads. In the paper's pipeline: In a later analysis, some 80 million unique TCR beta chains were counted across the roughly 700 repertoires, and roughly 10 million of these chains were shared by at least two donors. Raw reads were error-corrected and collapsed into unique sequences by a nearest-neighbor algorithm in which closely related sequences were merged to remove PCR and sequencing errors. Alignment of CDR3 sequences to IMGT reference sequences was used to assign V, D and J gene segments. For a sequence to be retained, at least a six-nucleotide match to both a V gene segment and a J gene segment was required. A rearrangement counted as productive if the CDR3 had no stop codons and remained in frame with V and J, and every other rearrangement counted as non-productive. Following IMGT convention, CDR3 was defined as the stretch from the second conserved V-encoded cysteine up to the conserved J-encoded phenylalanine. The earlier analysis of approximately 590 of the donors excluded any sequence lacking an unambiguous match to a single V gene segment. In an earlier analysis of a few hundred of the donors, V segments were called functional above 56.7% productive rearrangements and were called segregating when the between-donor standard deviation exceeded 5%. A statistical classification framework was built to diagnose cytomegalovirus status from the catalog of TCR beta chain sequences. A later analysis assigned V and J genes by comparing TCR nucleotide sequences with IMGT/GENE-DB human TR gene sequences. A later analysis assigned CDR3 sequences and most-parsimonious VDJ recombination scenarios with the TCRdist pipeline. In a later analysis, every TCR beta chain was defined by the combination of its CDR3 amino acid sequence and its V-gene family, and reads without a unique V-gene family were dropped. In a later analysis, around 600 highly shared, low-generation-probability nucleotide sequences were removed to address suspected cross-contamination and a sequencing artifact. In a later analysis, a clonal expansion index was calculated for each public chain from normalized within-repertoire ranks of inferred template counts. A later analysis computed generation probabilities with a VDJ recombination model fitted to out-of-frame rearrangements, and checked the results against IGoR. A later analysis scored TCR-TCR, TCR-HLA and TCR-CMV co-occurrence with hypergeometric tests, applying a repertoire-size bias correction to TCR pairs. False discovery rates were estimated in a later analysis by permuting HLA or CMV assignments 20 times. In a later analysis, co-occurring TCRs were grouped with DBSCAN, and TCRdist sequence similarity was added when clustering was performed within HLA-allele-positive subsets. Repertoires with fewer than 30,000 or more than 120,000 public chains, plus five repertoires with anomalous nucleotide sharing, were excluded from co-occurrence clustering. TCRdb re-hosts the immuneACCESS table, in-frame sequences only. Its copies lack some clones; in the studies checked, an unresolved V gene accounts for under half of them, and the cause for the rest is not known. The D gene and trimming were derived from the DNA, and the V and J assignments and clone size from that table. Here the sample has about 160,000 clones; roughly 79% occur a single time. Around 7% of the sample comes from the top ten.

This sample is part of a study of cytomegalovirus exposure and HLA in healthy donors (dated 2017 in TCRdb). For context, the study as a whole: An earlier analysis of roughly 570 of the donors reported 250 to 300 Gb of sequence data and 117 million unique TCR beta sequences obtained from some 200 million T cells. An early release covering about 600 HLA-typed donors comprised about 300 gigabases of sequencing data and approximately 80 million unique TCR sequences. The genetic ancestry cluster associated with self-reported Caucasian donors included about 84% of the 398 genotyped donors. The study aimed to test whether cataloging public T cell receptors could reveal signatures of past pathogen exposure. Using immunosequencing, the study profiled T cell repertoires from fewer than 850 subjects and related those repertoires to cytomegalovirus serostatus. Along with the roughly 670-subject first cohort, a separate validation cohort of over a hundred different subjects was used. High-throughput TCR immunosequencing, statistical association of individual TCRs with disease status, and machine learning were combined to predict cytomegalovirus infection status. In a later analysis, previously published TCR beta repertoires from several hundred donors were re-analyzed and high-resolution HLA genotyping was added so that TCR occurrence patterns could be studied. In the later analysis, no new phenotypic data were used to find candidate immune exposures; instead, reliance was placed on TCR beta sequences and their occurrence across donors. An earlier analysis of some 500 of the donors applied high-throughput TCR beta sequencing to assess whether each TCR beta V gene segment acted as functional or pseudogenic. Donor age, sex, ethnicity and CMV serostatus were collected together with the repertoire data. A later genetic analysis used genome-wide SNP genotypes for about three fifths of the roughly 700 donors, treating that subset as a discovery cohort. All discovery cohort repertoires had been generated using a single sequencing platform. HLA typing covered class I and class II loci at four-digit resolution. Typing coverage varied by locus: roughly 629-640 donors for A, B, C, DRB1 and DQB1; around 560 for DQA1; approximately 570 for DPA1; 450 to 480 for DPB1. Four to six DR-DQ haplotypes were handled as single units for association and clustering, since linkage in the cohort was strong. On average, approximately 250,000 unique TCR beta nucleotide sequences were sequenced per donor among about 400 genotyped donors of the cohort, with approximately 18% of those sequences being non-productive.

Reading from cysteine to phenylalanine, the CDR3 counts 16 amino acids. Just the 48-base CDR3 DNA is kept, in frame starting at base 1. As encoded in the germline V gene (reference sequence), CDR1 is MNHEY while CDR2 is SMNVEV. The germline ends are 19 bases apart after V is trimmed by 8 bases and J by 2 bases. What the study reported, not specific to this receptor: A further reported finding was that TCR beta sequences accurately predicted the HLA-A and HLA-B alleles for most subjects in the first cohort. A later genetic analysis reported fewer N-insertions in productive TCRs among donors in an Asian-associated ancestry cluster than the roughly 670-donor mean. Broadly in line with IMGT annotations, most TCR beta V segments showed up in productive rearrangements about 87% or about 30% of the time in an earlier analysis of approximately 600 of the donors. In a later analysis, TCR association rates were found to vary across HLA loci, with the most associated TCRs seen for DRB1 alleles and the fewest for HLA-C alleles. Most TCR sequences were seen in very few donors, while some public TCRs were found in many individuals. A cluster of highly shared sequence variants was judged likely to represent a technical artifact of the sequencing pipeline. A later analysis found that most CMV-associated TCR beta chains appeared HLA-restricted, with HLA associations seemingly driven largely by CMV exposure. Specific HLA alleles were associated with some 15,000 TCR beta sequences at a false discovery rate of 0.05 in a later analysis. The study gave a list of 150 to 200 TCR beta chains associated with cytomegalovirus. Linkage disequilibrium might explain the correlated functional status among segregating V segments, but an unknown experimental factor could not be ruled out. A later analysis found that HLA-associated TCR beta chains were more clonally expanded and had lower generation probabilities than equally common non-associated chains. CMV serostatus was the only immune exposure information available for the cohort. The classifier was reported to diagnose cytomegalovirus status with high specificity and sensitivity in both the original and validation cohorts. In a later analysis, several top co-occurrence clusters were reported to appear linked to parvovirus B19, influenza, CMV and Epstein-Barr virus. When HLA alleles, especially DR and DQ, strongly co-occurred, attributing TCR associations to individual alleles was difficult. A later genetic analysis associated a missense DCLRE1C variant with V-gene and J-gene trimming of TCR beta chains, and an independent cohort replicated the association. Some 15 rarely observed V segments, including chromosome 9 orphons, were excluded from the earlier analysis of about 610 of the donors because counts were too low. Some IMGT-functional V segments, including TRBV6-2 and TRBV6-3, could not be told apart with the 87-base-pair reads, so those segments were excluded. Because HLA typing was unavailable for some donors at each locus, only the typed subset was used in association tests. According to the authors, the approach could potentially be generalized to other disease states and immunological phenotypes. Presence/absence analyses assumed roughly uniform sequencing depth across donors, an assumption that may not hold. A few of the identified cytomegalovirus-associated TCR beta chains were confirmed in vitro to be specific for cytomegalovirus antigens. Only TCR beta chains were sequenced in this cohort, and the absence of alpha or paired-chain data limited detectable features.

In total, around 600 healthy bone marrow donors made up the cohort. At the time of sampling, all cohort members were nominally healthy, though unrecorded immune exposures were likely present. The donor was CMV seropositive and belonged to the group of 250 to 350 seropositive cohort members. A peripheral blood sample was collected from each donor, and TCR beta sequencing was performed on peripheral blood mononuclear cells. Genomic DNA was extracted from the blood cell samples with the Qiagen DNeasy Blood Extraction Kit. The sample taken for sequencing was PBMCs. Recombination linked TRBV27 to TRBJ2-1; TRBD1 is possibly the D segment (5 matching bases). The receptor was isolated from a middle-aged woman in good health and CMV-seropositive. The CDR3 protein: CASRSTSGSPYNEQFF. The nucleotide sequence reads TGTGCCAGCCGTTCAACCTCAGGGTCCCCCTACAATGAGCAGTTCTTC.